The 26 T cell receptor beta chains presented below share a single source sample, sequenced in a study of T cell responses to AZD1222 COVID-19 vaccine. The assay was immunoSEQ multiplex PCR, and TCRdb's table has in-frame clones only and misses some. The sample includes 120,000 to 150,000 clones, about nine tenths seen only once; the top ten take more than 2%. Sequencing used peripheral blood, obtained on day 0 of AZD1222 vaccination. These receptors originate from an adult in good health.

The rearrangement uses TRBV28 and TRBJ1-2; D ambiguous. Germline assignment: CDR1 MDHEN and CDR2 SYDVKM. This CDR3 has 15 amino acids. V lost 4 bases to trimming and J lost 2 bases, with 14 bases between them. CDR3 in DNA: TGTGCCAGCAGTTCCGGGATCCTGGAAAACTATGGCTACACCTTC. Translation gives CASSSGILENYGYTF.

J is TRBJ1-5 and V is TRBV19, with 11 bases identical to TRBD1. V shed 7 bases and J 9 bases; nucleotides not matched to a gene: 8. The germline CDR1 and CDR2 sequences are LNHDA and SQIVND (reference sequence). The CDR3 is 14 residues long. CDR3 amino acids: CASTMGQGVSPQHF. CDR3 DNA: TGTGCCAGTACCATGGGACAGGGGGTTTCGCCCCAGCATTTT.

The chain employs TRBV9 and TRBJ1-4; D remains unclear. Germline CDR1 SGDLS, CDR2 YYNGEE. The V gene lost 0 bases and the J gene lost 2 bases, with 8 bases spanning the gap. CDR3 length: 15 amino acids. The CDR3 DNA sequence: TGTGCCAGCAGCGTAGGAGGAAGGACTAATGAAAAACTGTTTTTT. This translates into CASSVGGRTNEKLFF.

The V and J genes are TRBV7-9 and TRBJ1-1; D is ambiguous. V shed 10 bases and J shed 0 bases, with 9 bases lying between them. From germline, CDR1 is SEHNR and CDR2 FQNEAQ (reference sequence). This CDR3 contains 12 residues. This CDR3 is CATNLMNTEAFF. The CDR3 coding sequence is TGTGCCACGAATCTCATGAACACTGAAGCTTTCTTT.

In this sample, this clone turned up once. The CDR3 loop is CASSEALLLREAYEQYF. CDR3 nucleotide sequence: TGTGCCAGCAGTGAAGCGCTTCTGTTGCGGGAGGCCTACGAGCAGTACTTC. The chain uses TRBV2 and TRBJ2-7; 8 nucleotides agree with TRBD2. The CDR3 runs to 17 residues. V lost 0 bases and J lost 2; bases outside the gene matches: 9. CDR1 and CDR2 (germline): SNHLY, FYNNEI.

The rearrangement joins TRBV14 to TRBJ1-1; a weak D match, TRBD1 (5 bases). Trimming took 4 bases from V and 5 from J, leaving 14 bases between them. The germline V gene encodes CDR1 SGHDN and CDR2 FVKESK. The CDR3 runs 14 residues. Here the CDR3 DNA reads TGTGCCAGCAGCCGGTTGGGGACGGGGACTGAAGCTTTCTTT. Protein product: CASSRLGTGTEAFF.

The chain uses TRBV4-3 and TRBJ2-1; D is undetermined. CDR3 length equals 15 residues. V was pared by 0 bases and J by 5 bases, with 11 bases between. From germline, CDR1 is LGHNA and CDR2 YSLEER. The DNA of the CDR3 is TGCGCCAGCAGCCAAGAATACCGAAGGGACAATGAGCAGTTCTTC. Encoded protein: CASSQEYRRDNEQFF.

The rearrangement links TRBV27 to TRBJ2-2, with a tentative D call TRBD2 (6 bases). This CDR3 contains 13 residues. Trimming took 5 bases from V and 5 from J, leaving 9 bases between them. Germline values: CDR1 MNHEY, CDR2 SMNVEV (reference sequence). CDR3 nucleotides: TGTGCCAGCAGTCGCGGGGCTACCGGGGAGCTGTTTTTT. It yields the protein CASSRGATGELFF.

The rearrangement links TRBV5-1 to TRBJ2-2; TRBD1 agrees at 8 bases. Trimming removed 0 bases from V and 4 bases from J; junction bases left unmatched: 2. This CDR3 contains 15 residues. The germline CDR1 and CDR2 sequences are SGHRS and YFSETQ. The CDR3 DNA reads TGCGCCAGCAGCTTGGGGGACAGGTCCACCGGGGAGCTGTTTTTT. It specifies CASSLGDRSTGELFF.

V is TRBV4-2 and J is TRBJ1-4, with D unresolved. The CDR3 covers 16 residues. Trimming removed 2 bases at V and 7 bases at J, with 17 bases between. Looked up from germline, CDR1 is LGHNA and CDR2 is YNFKEQ. CDR3 loop: CASSQSVKAEGEKLFF. The DNA of the CDR3 is TGTGCCAGCAGCCAATCCGTTAAGGCAGAAGGTGAAAAACTGTTTTTT.

The chain couples TRBV27 to TRBJ2-1, with D hard to call. This CDR3 comprises 15 residues. Trimming cost V 6 bases and J 7 bases, with 19 bases left between them. Germline V gene data show CDR1 as MNHEY and CDR2 as SMNVEV (reference sequence). The CDR3 nucleotides read TGTGCCAGCAGCCCGGCCGGCCACGGTGGGAATGAGCAGTTCTTC. Amino acid sequence: CASSPAGHGGNEQFF.

This chain uses TRBV3-1 (or the pseudogene TRBV3-2) with TRBJ2-3, with 10 nucleotides matching TRBD2. Germline-derived CDR1 and CDR2 are LGHDT and YNNKEL (reference sequence). This CDR3 spans 18 amino acids. Unmatched junction bases numbered 11, after V lost 1 base and J lost 4 bases. The CDR3 DNA follows: TGTGCCAGCAGCCAAGGGGAGGTGGCTAGCGGGAGTGCAGATACGCAGTATTTT. Amino acid sequence: CASSQGEVASGSADTQYF.

This rearrangement joins TRBV30 to TRBJ2-7, with 12 positions matching TRBD2. This CDR3 has 15 amino acids. J lost 5 bases, V lost 1 base, and 6 bases had no gene match. From germline, CDR1 is GTSNPN and CDR2 SVGIG (reference sequence). This CDR3 reads CAWSAGLAGLDEQYF. The DNA for the CDR3 is TGTGCCTGGAGTGCCGGACTAGCGGGACTCGACGAGCAGTACTTC.

This sequence joins TRBV10-3 and TRBJ2-5; 8 positions match TRBD2. The CDR3 has 15 residues. CDR1 and CDR2 (germline): ENHRY, SYGVKD. Trimming took 6 bases from V and 4 from J; bases not matched to a gene: 10. The CDR3 DNA reads TGTGCCATCAGCGGTTATAGCGGGACGGGAGAGACCCAGTACTTC. It codes for CAISGYSGTGETQYF.

CDR3 bases: TGTGCCAGCAGCTTGGTGGGAGCCACCTACAATGAGCAGTTCTTC. Encoded protein: CASSLVGATYNEQFF. This chain uses TRBV11-2 with TRBJ2-1; a possible D gene is TRBD2 (5 bases). V was pared by 3 bases and J by 2 bases, with 11 bases between. The CDR3 consists of 15 residues. Germline loops: CDR1 SGHAT, CDR2 FQNNGV.

The rearrangement links TRBV21-1 to TRBJ2-7; the D call in the table, TRBD2, was not verified against the DNA. TRBV21-1 has pseudogene status. This CDR3 comprises 14 residues. The CDR3 DNA reads TGTGCCCGACGAGGACTAGCGGCGGACTACGAGCAGTACTTC. It is translated as CARRGLAADYEQYF.

The chain couples TRBV19 to TRBJ2-5; D not resolved. Germline CDR1 and CDR2: LNHDA and SQIVND (reference sequence). The CDR3 sequence is 14 residues long. Between the trimmed V and J ends, which lost 4 bases and 4 bases, there was a span of 13 bases. CDR3: CASSRSSFAETQYF. In DNA, the CDR3 is TGTGCCAGTAGTAGGAGTAGCTTTGCAGAGACCCAGTACTTC. Based on the CDR3 plus reference TRBV19 and TRBJ2-5, the full variable domain is DGGITQSPKYLFRKEGQNVTLSCEQNLNHDAMYWYRQDPGQGLRLIYYSQIVNDFQKGDIAEGYSVSREKKESFPLTVTSAQKNPTAFYLCASSRSSFAETQYFGPGTRLLVL.

The chain links TRBV30 to TRBJ1-6; 9 bases align to TRBD1. The CDR3 totals 14 residues. From germline, CDR1 is GTSNPN and CDR2 SVGIG (reference sequence). Trimming took 3 bases from V and 7 from J; bases not matched to a gene: 4. CDR3 DNA sequence: TGTGCCTGGAGCTCCGACAGGGGGAATTCACCCCTCCACTTT. The encoded protein is CAWSSDRGNSPLHF.

The rearrangement joins TRBV24-1 to TRBJ2-1; 7 bases match TRBD2. After removal of 6 bases from V and 3 bases from J, the junction contained 4 bases not matched to a gene. This CDR3 region has 14 residues. The germline CDR1 and CDR2 sequences are KGHDR and SFDVKD. The CDR3 here is CATSSLAGYNEQFF. The CDR3 DNA sequence: TGTGCCACCAGTAGCTTAGCGGGCTACAATGAGCAGTTCTTC.

The rearrangement links TRBV5-6 to TRBJ2-7; D not certain. Trimming cost V 0 bases and J 3 bases, with 7 bases left between them. The germline V gene has CDR1 SGHDT and CDR2 YYEEEE. CDR3 length: 13 amino acids. CDR3 loop: CASSLGSLYEQYF. The DNA of the CDR3 is TGTGCCAGCAGCTTGGGGTCCCTCTACGAGCAGTACTTC. Combining the CDR3 with reference TRBV5-6 and TRBJ2-7 gives the whole variable domain DAGVTQSPTHLIKTRGQQVTLRCSPKSGHDTVSWYQQALGQGPQFIFQYYEEEERQRGNFPDRFSGHQFPNYSSELNVNALLLGDSALYLCASSLGSLYEQYFGPGTRLTVT.

V is TRBV24-1 and J is TRBJ2-1; D is undetermined. The germline V and J ends were trimmed by 9 bases and 7 bases, with 9 bases remaining between them. The CDR3 runs 11 residues. Germline CDR1 KGHDR, CDR2 SFDVKD. In DNA form, the CDR3 reads TGTGCCACCCTGGGTGCGAATGAGCAGTTCTTC. This encodes CATLGANEQFF.

CDR3 DNA sequence: TGTGCCAGCAGCCCCTCGACAGGGTGGTTGAGCAATCAGCCCCAGCATTTT. It translates to CASSPSTGWLSNQPQHF. V is TRBV9 and J is TRBJ1-5; the match to TRBD1 covers 7 bases. The V and J ends lost 4 bases and 1 base, in that order; junction bases with no gene match: 11. Germline CDR1 SGDLS, CDR2 YYNGEE. The CDR3 length is 17 residues.

This rearrangement joins TRBV13 to TRBJ1-2; maybe TRBD1 (6 bases). CDR1 and CDR2 (germline): PRHDT, FYEKMQ (reference sequence). V was trimmed by 2 bases and J by 5 bases, leaving 12 bases between them. The CDR3 covers 14 residues. The CDR3 here is CASSLSGGKYGYTF. CDR3 DNA sequence: TGTGCCAGCAGCTTATCCGGGGGCAAGTATGGCTACACCTTC.

The chain employs TRBV7-2 and TRBJ1-4; weak D call: TRBD1 (6 bases). The ends were cut back, 1 base at V and 4 bases at J, with 16 bases in the middle. The CDR3 runs to 17 residues. Looked up from germline, CDR1 is SGHTA and CDR2 is FQGNSA. Here the CDR3 reads CASSLVPPGASNEKLFF. The CDR3 DNA is TGTGCCAGCAGCTTAGTGCCCCCGGGGGCAAGTAATGAAAAACTGTTTTTT.

The J gene is TRBJ1-2, the V gene TRBV6-1, with D uncertain. Trimming cost V 6 bases and J 2 bases, with 10 bases left between them. Germline lookup yields CDR1 MNHNS and CDR2 SASEGT. The CDR3 runs to 13 residues. CDR3 coding DNA: TGTGCCAGCAGCTCTTGGCCAAACTATGGCTACACCTTC. It yields the protein CASSSWPNYGYTF.

The V gene is TRBV30, the J gene TRBJ2-7, with D uncertain. V was clipped by 0 bases and J by 6 bases, with 15 bases between them. Germline-derived CDR1 and CDR2 are GTSNPN and SVGIG (reference sequence). The length of the CDR3 is 14 residues. The CDR3 bases are TGTGCCTGGAGTGTTGCCGCTCCGACGGGCGAGCAGTACTTC. Translated: CAWSVAAPTGEQYF.